Sequencing of this T cell receptor (beta chain) was carried out in a study of tumor-infiltrating lymphocytes in primary liver carcinoma. Study outcomes and limitations: Researchers report that only about 8-25% of top clones turned up in all five tumor regions.

Germline V CDR1 and CDR2: SGHAT, FQNNGV. The CDR3 is made up of 15 amino acids. A primer in the constant region served to generate TCR beta cDNA from about 480 ng of total RNA. Libraries for TCR beta were built through three nested multiplex PCR rounds, which together made up a slightly modified ARM-PCR procedure. Both of the initial two PCR rounds ran for roughly 10 cycles and employed TRBV1-TRBV30 forward primers alongside a C-beta reverse primer. TCRdb re-called the multiplex PCR reads through MiXCR, storing one row per CDR3 protein. Of 25,000 to 30,000 distinct CDR3 sequences listed, 75% to 80% are singletons. Concerning this clonotype itself: What it binds is not known. Since the CDR3 does not end with the conserved phenylalanine or tryptophan, this likely comes from a read error.

The source material, roughly 18-31 mg of unsorted bulk tissue, was used to co-extract RNA and DNA. Enrolled patients were chronically infected with HBV and treatment-naive. Sequences were obtained from liver tumor tissue from sampling region 3. Described subset: tumor region T3, left-lateral pole. V is TRBV11-2 and J is TRBJ2-3; D perhaps matches TRBD2 (6 bases). The sequence came from a man in his forties with primary liver carcinoma and hepatitis B virus infection. CDR3 sequence: CASNPGYRSGDTQYC. The CDR3 DNA is TGTGCCAGCAACCCAGGGTATAGATCGGGAGATACACAGTATTGT.